These T cell receptor beta chains were read from a single sample in a study of blood T cell repertoires in COVID-19. TCRdb's table, derived via immunoSEQ multiplex PCR, lists solely in-frame clones and lacks some. The sample consists of 65,000 to 100,000 clones, about 86% of them appearing once. The sequencing input was peripheral blood. These receptors all come from a woman at least 80 years old with acute or convalescent COVID-19. Both conserved end residues are part of each CDR3.

>TRBV24-1
CATGRGDTQYF
>TRBV7-6
CASSPRQGPFEQYF
>TRBV3-1/TRBV3-2
CASSQDNRGATEAFF
>TRBV9
CASSVEGQPLVETQYF
>TRBV6-6
CASSYQPSGGHEQFF
>TRBV25-1
CASSPNGGEKLFF
>TRBV20-1
CSASPPAGGYHEQYF
>TRBV15
CATSRPGQGWGYTF
>TRBV7-9
CASNSRGNEKLFF
>TRBV6-5
CASNSGDGYGYTF
>TRBV30
CAWSRGTSGSGELFF
>TRBV3-1/TRBV3-2
CASSQAARLAGERNEQYF
>TRBV6-6
CASSYDRVNEQYF
>TRBV29-1
CSASGTSGGTDTQYF
>TRBV11-3
CASSLGRGLEQFF
>TRBV19
CASSIDRGGPTGELFF
>TRBV3-1/TRBV3-2
CASSQGLAGSHEQFF
>TRBV13
CASSLSSFPGLAVGNEQFF
>TRBV5-1
CASSSIGEQYF
>TRBV6-6
CASSPKGALGEAFF
>TRBV6-1
CASSEAWGGMAFF
>TRBV18
CASSPQGAEGYTF
>TRBV7-3
CASSLGGVYNEQFF
>TRBV7-6
CASRSGTGHEKLFF
>TRBV6-2/TRBV6-3
CASGPYTGRDGYTF
>TRBV5-8
CASVLRRIYTGELFF
>TRBV10-2
CATAGQANYGYTF
>TRBV5-6
CASSLRTGGYYGYTF
>TRBV2
CASSERLMSTEAFF
>TRBV11-2
CASRRAGEGSYEQYF
>TRBV4-2
CASSQDTNYGYTF
>TRBV7-2
CASSLERGSYNEQFF
>TRBV19
CASSIVRVAGTEAFF
>TRBV19
CASSIPWARPITEAFF
>TRBV10-2
CASSLLAGVGYEQYF
>TRBV5-1
CASSADIDEQFF
>TRBV12-3/TRBV12-4
CASWPRGGAEAFF
>TRBV28
CASRPGHSYEQYF